This T cell receptor beta chain stems from a study of T cells after yellow fever vaccination. General observations from the study: Clones from primary vaccination mostly reappeared after the booster (96% CD4, around 90% CD8).

As for this clonotype: The antigen is not known.

Trimming at V came to 6 bases and at J to 0 bases, leaving 8 bases not matched to a gene. The length of the CDR3 is 17 residues. Germline lookup yields CDR1 SEHNR and CDR2 FQNEAQ (reference sequence). Researchers made TCR cDNA using 5'RACE template switching, and this step added a universal primer site and UMIs. Each CDR3 protein gets one entry after TCRdb re-called the 5' RACE reads with MiXCR. The sample includes about 300,000 distinct CDR3 sequences, about 4% of them seen just once. The starting material was PBMCs, obtained 5 days after the yellow fever booster vaccination. The receptor was isolated from a man aged 18 to 35 who received the YFV17D yellow fever vaccine. V and J are TRBV7-9 and TRBJ2-1; TRBD1 matches 10 bases. DNA of the CDR3: TGTGCCAGCAGTACGGGACAGGGGACGTCCTCCTACAATGAGCAGTTCTTC. As protein: CASSTGQGTSSYNEQFF.